The rows below give T cell receptor beta chains drawn from one sample of a study of beta chain features in type 1 diabetes. Libraries were prepared by immunoSEQ multiplex PCR; TCRdb keeps only in-frame clonotypes and omits some of them. The data contain about 650,000 clones, roughly 12% of them singletons. The material sequenced was naive CD4+ T cells from blood. These receptors were collected from a man aged 25 to 45 with type 1 diabetes. Both conserved end residues are part of each CDR3. Each record gives: CDR3 protein, J gene, V gene, D gene. A D gene is named only where the DNA matches it firmly.

CASSLAVYNQPQHF TRBJ1-5 TRBV7-2 -
CASSRQDALLQFF TRBJ2-1 TRBV7-2 -
CASSSVGQGGSNEQFF TRBJ2-1 TRBV28 TRBD1
CASRTGTGGYTF TRBJ1-2 TRBV28 TRBD1
CASSERGFSGNTIYF TRBJ1-3 TRBV25-1 -
CASSEWRGSQETQYF TRBJ2-5 TRBV2 -
CASSLSSTQNNEQFF TRBJ2-1 TRBV5-4 -
CAWSATRARTGYTF TRBJ1-2 TRBV30 -
CASSQAPLSNEKLFF TRBJ1-4 TRBV4-3 -
CASSTTSGGITGELFF TRBJ2-2 TRBV28 TRBD2
CASSLEHLNTEAFF TRBJ1-1 TRBV18 -
CASSGDRGRNTIYF TRBJ1-3 TRBV7-2 TRBD1
CASSLAAGGGNTIYF TRBJ1-3 TRBV7-2 TRBD1
CASSQATDYGYTF TRBJ1-2 TRBV4-1 -
CASSFEQGVSNTEAFF TRBJ1-1 TRBV5-1 TRBD1
CASSQGDRGTASEQYF TRBJ2-7 TRBV7-6 -
CASRGQGDTGYTF TRBJ1-2 TRBV25-1 TRBD1
CASNTQPPDTQYF TRBJ2-3 TRBV6-6 -
CSGDRLSDTQYF TRBJ2-3 TRBV29-1 -
CASSRMEHYEQYF TRBJ2-7 TRBV7-2 -
CSGGSGGYTF TRBJ1-2 TRBV29-1 -
CASSVSGGADTGELFF TRBJ2-2 TRBV4-2 TRBD2
CASSLGSGYSGANVLTF TRBJ2-6 TRBV5-1 -
CASSISSQETQYF TRBJ2-5 TRBV19 -
CASSSGQANSNQPQHF TRBJ1-5 TRBV7-2 TRBD1
CASSSTLSGGKNIQYF TRBJ2-4 TRBV5-1 -
CASSSSWDRETQYF TRBJ2-5 TRBV5-6 TRBD1
CASSPMDRAIDTQYF TRBJ2-3 TRBV7-2 TRBD1